This T cell receptor (beta chain) derives from a study of beta chain features in type 1 diabetes. The study's findings and limits: Type 1 diabetes patients showed a moderate but significant shortening of TCRB CDR3s in all four CD4+ subsets. More deletions and fewer insertions at VDJ junctions were found in patients with type 1 diabetes. Cells with high TCR expression could be over-represented when cDNA is sequenced.

Every isolated RNA sample was fully reverse transcribed, so sequencing captured expressed TCRB transcripts. Sequencing was performed with immunoSEQ multiplex PCR; in TCRdb, only in-frame clones are kept and a portion is missing. The sample shows over 200,000 clones, under 13% of them seen only once. This CDR3 has 13 residues. The germline CDR1 and CDR2 sequences are LNHDA and SQIVND (reference sequence). V was clipped by 10 bases and J by 5 bases; unmatched bases: 8. This clone showed up just a few times. Its antigen is unidentified. This chain connects TRBV19 to TRBJ2-5; 9 nucleotides line up with TRBD2. This TCR was recovered from a man aged 25-45 years with type 1 diabetes. Sequencing was carried out using naive CD4+ T cells from blood. DNA of the CDR3: TGTGCCACCCGGCGGGGGGGCGAGGAGACCCAGTACTTC. This codes for CATRRGGEETQYF.